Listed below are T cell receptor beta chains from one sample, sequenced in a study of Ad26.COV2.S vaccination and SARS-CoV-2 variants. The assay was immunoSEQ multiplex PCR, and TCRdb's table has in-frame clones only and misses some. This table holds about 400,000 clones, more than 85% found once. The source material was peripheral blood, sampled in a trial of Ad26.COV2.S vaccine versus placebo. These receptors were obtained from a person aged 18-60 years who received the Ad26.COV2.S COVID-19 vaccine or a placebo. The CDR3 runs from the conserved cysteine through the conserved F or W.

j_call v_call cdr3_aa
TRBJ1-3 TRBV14 CASSQAGISGNTIYF
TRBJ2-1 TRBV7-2 CASSLRGGNNEQFF
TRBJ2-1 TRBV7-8 CASSLFRFGPGQFF
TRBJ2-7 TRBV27 CASSSEGGTYEQYF
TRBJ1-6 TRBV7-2 CASSLEDLAPLHF
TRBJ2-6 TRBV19 CASSPGLAGKSGANVLTF
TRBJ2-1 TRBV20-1 CSASFRGGAWDEQFF
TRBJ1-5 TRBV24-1 CATSDSQDAQGPQHF
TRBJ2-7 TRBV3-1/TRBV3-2 CASSRNYEQYF
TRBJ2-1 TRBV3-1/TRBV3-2 CASSQDGTSVYNEQFF